This T cell receptor (beta chain) was sequenced in a study of blood T cell repertoires in COVID-19. TCRdb keeps only in-frame clones here, not all; method: immunoSEQ multiplex PCR. The sample has roughly 6,200 clones, roughly 77% seen once. This clone was seen more than once but under ten times. There are 13 residues in the CDR3. The ends lost 5 bases at V and 7 bases at J; junction bases unmatched: 1. The receptor comes from a man between 60 and 75 years old with acute or convalescent COVID-19. V gene TRBV12-3 or TRBV12-4 combines with J gene TRBJ1-6; 8 bases agree with TRBD1. Sequenced sample: peripheral blood. The CDR3 protein is CASSRTGNSPLHF. CDR3 in DNA: TGTGCCAGCAGTCGGACAGGGAATTCACCCCTCCACTTT.